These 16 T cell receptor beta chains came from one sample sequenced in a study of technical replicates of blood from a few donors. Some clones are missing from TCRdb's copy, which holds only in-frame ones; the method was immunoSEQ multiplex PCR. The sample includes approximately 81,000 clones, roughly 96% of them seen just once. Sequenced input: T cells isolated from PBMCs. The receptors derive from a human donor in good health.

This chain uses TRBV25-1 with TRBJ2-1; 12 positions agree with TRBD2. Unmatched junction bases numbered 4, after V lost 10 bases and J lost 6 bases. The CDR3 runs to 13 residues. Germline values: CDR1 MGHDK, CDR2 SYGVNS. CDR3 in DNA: TGTGCCACCTCTAGCGGGGGGGGCAATGAGCAGTTCTTC. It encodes CATSSGGGNEQFF.

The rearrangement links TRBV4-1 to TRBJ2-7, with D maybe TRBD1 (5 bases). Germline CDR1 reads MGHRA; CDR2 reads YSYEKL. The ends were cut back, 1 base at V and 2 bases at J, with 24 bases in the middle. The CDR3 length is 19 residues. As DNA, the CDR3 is TGCGCCAGCAGCCAAGCCGGCGGCAGGGTCCACTCGAGTGCCTACGAGCAGTACTTC. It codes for CASSQAGGRVHSSAYEQYF.

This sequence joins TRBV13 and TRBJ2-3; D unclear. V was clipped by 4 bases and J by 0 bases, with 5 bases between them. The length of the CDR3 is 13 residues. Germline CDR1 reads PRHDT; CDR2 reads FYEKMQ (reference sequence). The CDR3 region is CASSYSSTDTQYF. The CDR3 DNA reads TGTGCCAGCAGCTACTCTAGCACAGATACGCAGTATTTT.

CDR3 region: CASTGEIGLQETQYF. CDR3 DNA: TGTGCCAGCACGGGGGAGATAGGACTCCAAGAGACCCAGTACTTC. The V and J genes are TRBV2 and TRBJ2-5; D is perhaps TRBD2 (6 bases). Trimming took 7 bases from V and 1 from J, leaving 16 bases between them. This CDR3 comprises 15 residues. Germline V gives CDR1 SNHLY, CDR2 FYNNEI.

CDR3 sequence: CASGLRPSSYNEQFF. CDR3 nucleotides: TGTGCCAGCGGACTACGACCTAGCTCCTACAATGAGCAGTTCTTC. The chain is built from TRBV6-5 and TRBJ2-1; the D gene is possibly TRBD2 (6 bases). The V and J ends lost 8 bases and 0 bases respectively, with 14 bases between them. The length of the CDR3 is 15 residues. Germline-derived CDR1 and CDR2 are MNHEY and SVGAGI.

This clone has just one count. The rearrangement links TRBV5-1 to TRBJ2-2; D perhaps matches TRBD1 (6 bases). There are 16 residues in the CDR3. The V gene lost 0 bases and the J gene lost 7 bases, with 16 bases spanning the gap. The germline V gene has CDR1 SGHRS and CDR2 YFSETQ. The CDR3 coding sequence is TGCGCCAGCAGCTTGGCCCCTGTCGACAGGAGCGGGGAGCTGTTTTTT. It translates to CASSLAPVDRSGELFF.

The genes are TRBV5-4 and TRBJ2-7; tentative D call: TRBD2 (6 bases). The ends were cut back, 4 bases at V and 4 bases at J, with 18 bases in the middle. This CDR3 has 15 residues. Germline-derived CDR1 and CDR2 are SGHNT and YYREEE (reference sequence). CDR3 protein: CASSRKTGTSYEQYF. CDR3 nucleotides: TGTGCCAGCAGCCGCAAAACCGGGACTTCATACGAGCAGTACTTC.

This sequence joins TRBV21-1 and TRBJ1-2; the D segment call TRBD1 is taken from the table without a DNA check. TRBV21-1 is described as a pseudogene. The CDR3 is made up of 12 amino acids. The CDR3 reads CASRGQAYGYTF. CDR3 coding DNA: TGTGCCAGCAGGGGACAGGCTTATGGCTACACCTTC.

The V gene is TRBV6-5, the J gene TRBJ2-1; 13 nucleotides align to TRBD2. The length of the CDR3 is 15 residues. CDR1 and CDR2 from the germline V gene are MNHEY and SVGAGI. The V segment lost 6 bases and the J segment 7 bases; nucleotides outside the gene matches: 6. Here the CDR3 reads CASSPGTSGMNEQFF. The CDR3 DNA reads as TGTGCCAGCAGCCCCGGGACTAGCGGGATGAATGAGCAGTTCTTC.

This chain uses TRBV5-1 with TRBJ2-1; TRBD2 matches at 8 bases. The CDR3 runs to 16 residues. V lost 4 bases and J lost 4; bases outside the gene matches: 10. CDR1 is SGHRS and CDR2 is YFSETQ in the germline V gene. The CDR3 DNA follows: TGCGCCAGCAGCCCACCCACTAGCGGCCAATACAATGAGCAGTTCTTC. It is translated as CASSPPTSGQYNEQFF.

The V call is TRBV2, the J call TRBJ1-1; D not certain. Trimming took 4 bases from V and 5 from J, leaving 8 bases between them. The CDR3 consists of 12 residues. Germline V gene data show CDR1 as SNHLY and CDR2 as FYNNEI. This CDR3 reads CASSAGLTEAFF. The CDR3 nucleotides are TGTGCCAGCAGTGCCGGGTTAACTGAAGCTTTCTTT.

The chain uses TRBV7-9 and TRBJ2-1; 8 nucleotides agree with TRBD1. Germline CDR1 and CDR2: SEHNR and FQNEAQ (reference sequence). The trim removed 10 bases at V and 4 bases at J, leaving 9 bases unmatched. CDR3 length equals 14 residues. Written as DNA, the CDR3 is TGTGCCACTCGACAGGGGTTTAGGTACAATGAGCAGTTCTTC. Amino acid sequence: CATRQGFRYNEQFF.

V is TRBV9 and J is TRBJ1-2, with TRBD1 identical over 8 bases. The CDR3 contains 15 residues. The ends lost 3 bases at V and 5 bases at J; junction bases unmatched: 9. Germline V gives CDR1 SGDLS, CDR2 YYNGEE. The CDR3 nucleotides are TGTGCCAGCAGCGCCTTAACAGGGGGAGAATATGGCTACACCTTC. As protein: CASSALTGGEYGYTF. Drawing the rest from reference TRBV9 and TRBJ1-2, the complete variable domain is DSGVTQTPKHLITATGQRVTLRCSPRSGDLSVYWYQQSLDQGLQFLIQYYNGEERAKGNILERFSAQQFPDLHSELNLSSLELGDSALYFCASSALTGGEYGYTFGSGTRLTVV.

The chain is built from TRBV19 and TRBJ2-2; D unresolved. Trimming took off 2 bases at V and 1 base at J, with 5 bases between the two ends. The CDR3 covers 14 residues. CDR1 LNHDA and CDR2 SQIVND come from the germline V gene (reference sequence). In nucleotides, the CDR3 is TGTGCCAGTAGTATAATCCGGAACACCGGGGAGCTGTTTTTT. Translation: CASSIIRNTGELFF.

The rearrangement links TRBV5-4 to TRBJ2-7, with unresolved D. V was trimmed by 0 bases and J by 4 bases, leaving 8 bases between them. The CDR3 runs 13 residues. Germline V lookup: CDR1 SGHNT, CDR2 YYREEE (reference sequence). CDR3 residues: CASSLDYHYEQYF. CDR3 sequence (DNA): TGTGCCAGCAGCTTGGACTATCATTACGAGCAGTACTTC.

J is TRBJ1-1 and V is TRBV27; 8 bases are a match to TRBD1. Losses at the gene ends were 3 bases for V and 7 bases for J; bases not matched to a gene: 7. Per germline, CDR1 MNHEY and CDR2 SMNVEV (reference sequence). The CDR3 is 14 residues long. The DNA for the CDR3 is TGTGCCAGCAGTTTCCGGAGACAGGGGAATGAAGCTTTCTTT. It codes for CASSFRRQGNEAFF.